One and the same sample provided the 21 T cell receptor beta chains below, sequenced in a study of shared clonotypes between healthy human individuals. Generated by immunoSEQ multiplex PCR, the TCRdb table keeps only in-frame clones and is missing some. Counted here are more than 1 million clones, approximately 80% occurring once; the ten biggest clones make up 0.4% to 0.55%. The sample was memory CD4+ T cells from PBMCs. The sample's subset: CD45RA-negative fraction. The origin of the receptors is a young man in good health. Some clones in this sample may be carry-over from other donors' samples.

This clone was observed once. The chain has TRBV20-1 and TRBJ2-1; a possible D gene is TRBD2 (5 bases). The V and J ends lost 7 bases and 5 bases respectively, with 6 bases between them. The germline V gene has CDR1 DFQATT and CDR2 SNEGSKA (reference sequence). The CDR3 is 10 amino acids. Written as DNA, the CDR3 is TGCAGTGTTAGCGACAATGAGCAGTTCTTC. It specifies CSVSDNEQFF.

The genes are TRBV18 and TRBJ1-3; D unclear. V was shortened by 6 bases and J by 8 bases, with 11 bases between the two germline ends. CDR1 and CDR2 (germline): KGHSH, LQKENI. The CDR3 has 12 residues. The chain's CDR3 is CASSSALDTIYF. The CDR3 DNA reads TGTGCCAGCTCCTCGGCTTTAGACACCATATATTTT. Full variable domain (outside the CDR3, taken from reference TRBV18 and TRBJ1-3): NAGVMQNPRHLVRRRGQEARLRCSPMKGHSHVYWYRQLPEEGLKFMVYLQKENIIDESGMPKERFSAEFPKEGPSILRIQQVVRGDSAAYFCASSSALDTIYFGEGSWLTVV.

J is TRBJ2-2 and V is TRBV7-9, with D hard to call. The CDR3 covers 12 residues. Germline V gene sequence: CDR1 SEHNR, CDR2 FQNEAQ (reference sequence). Trimming pared 3 bases from V and 6 bases from J, leaving 5 bases between. CDR3 nucleotide sequence: TGTGCCAGCAGCTTGGCACCCGGGGAGCTGTTTTTT. This codes for CASSLAPGELFF.

V usage is TRBV5-1 and J usage is TRBJ2-1; 9 positions agree with TRBD2. This CDR3 comprises 17 residues. Losses at the gene ends were 1 base for V and 8 bases for J; bases not matched to a gene: 13. Germline loops: CDR1 SGHRS, CDR2 YFSETQ. Here the CDR3 reads CASSLTRLAGVYDEQFF. DNA of the CDR3: TGCGCCAGCAGCTTGACTAGGTTAGCGGGAGTTTATGATGAGCAGTTCTTC.

Notes on this clone: At one boundary the junction diverges from the germline segment, which might be a read error. V is TRBV18 and J is TRBJ2-1; perhaps TRBD2 as D (6 bases). From germline, CDR1 is KGHSH and CDR2 LQKENI. The CDR3 has 13 residues. The CDR3 protein is CASSPGFLLAGLF. The CDR3 DNA reads TGTGCCAGCTCACCGGGTTTTCTACTAGCTGGGCTCTTC.

This clone was detected only once. V and J are TRBV7-3 and TRBJ2-6; no firm D call. With 4 bases removed from V and 4 bases from J, the gap between germline ends came to 8 bases. Germline CDR1 reads SGHTA; CDR2 reads FQGTGA. This CDR3 is built from 14 residues. The CDR3 sequence: CASSSTGGANVLTF. The CDR3, as DNA: TGTGCCAGCAGCTCAACTGGGGGGGCCAACGTCCTGACTTTC. The full variable domain, its missing parts supplied by reference TRBV7-3 and TRBJ2-6, is GAGVSQTPSNKVTEKGKYVELRCDPISGHTALYWYRQSLGQGPEFLIYFQGTGAADDSGLPNDRFFAVRPEGSVSTLKIQRTERGDSAVYLCASSSTGGANVLTFGAGSRLTVL.

This clone came up a few times. The CDR3 nucleotides read TGTGCCTGGAGTGTACGGGCAGGGGATCAGCCCCAGCATTTT. Its translation is CAWSVRAGDQPQHF. V and J are TRBV30 and TRBJ1-5; D may be TRBD1 (6 bases). Germline values: CDR1 GTSNPN, CDR2 SVGIG (reference sequence). Trimming left V 0 bases short and J 5 bases short, with 11 bases between. This CDR3 region has 14 residues.

The rearrangement uses TRBV11-3 and TRBJ2-1; TRBD1 aligns across 9 bases. The CDR3 totals 15 residues. Per germline, CDR1 SGHNT and CDR2 YENEEA. With 5 bases clipped from V and 7 bases from J, the junction kept 9 bases outside the gene matches. CDR3: CASSRPGQGLNEQFF. CDR3 DNA sequence: TGTGCCAGCAGCCGCCCGGGACAGGGATTGAATGAGCAGTTCTTC.

The V gene is TRBV9, the J gene TRBJ2-6; D is uncertain. CDR1 and CDR2 (germline): SGDLS, YYNGEE. Trimming left V 2 bases short and J 1 base short, with 7 bases between. The CDR3 totals 15 residues. The CDR3 nucleotides are TGTGCCAGCAGCGTCCCTCCTTCTGGGGCCAACGTCCTGACTTTC. Protein product: CASSVPPSGANVLTF.

The V call is TRBV5-1, the J call TRBJ1-1; TRBD1 might be the D (5 bases). The CDR3 is 17 residues long. Deletions cut 0 bases from V and 0 bases from J, with 15 bases between. Germline lookup yields CDR1 SGHRS and CDR2 YFSETQ. The CDR3 nucleotides are TGCGCCAGCAGCTTGGCGGTTGCATCAGGGCTGAACACTGAAGCTTTCTTT. It is translated as CASSLAVASGLNTEAFF.

The V and J genes are TRBV27 and TRBJ2-2; D is unclear. V was trimmed by 5 bases and J by 0 bases, leaving 13 bases between them. This CDR3 region has 16 residues. The germline gives CDR1 MNHEY, CDR2 SMNVEV (reference sequence). In DNA form, the CDR3 reads TGTGCCAGCAGTAAGAGTTACGCGTCGAACACCGGGGAGCTGTTTTTT. Translating it yields CASSKSYASNTGELFF.

V usage is TRBV28 and J usage is TRBJ1-2, with D possibly being TRBD1 (6 bases). In germline, CDR1 is MDHEN, CDR2 SYDVKM. The CDR3 totals 12 residues. V was cut by 7 bases and J by 6 bases, with 12 bases left in between. This CDR3 is CASTRGTHGYTF. CDR3 nucleotides: TGTGCCAGCACCCGTGGGACACATGGCTACACCTTC.

This sequence joins TRBV14 and TRBJ2-1, with TRBD2 identical over 10 bases. The CDR3 runs to 15 residues. V was clipped by 2 bases and J by 7 bases; unmatched bases: 5. Germline V lookup: CDR1 SGHDN, CDR2 FVKESK. The CDR3 nucleotides read TGTGCCAGCAGCCAATATAGCGGGAGGTGGAATGAGCAGTTCTTC. Its translation is CASSQYSGRWNEQFF.

Details on this clone: The sample has other DNA sequences that encode this CDR3 too. The gene calls are TRBV20-1 and TRBJ2-5; unclear D gene. The CDR3 spans 11 residues. Trimming took 1 base from V and 1 from J, leaving 1 base between them. Per germline, CDR1 DFQATT and CDR2 SNEGSKA (reference sequence). The CDR3 sequence is CSARAQETQYF. The CDR3 DNA is TGCAGTGCTAGAGCCCAAGAGACCCAGTACTTC.

The rearrangement joins TRBV15 to TRBJ2-5; the D gene is possibly TRBD1 (5 bases). V was trimmed by 5 bases and J by 2 bases, leaving 9 bases between them. This CDR3 region has 13 residues. CDR1 and CDR2 from the germline V gene are LNHNV and YYDKDF (reference sequence). The CDR3: CATSRTGQETQYF. The CDR3 bases are TGTGCCACCAGCCGCACAGGACAAGAGACCCAGTACTTC.

V and J are TRBV5-4 and TRBJ2-7; D may be TRBD2 (6 bases). Germline-derived CDR1 and CDR2 are SGHNT and YYREEE (reference sequence). This CDR3 has 15 residues. The V and J ends lost 2 bases and 5 bases respectively, with 17 bases between them. The CDR3 DNA follows: TGTGCCAGCAGCTTTGCGTCCGGGAGAGGCCACGAGCAGTACTTC. This encodes CASSFASGRGHEQYF.

This clone has just one count. The chain joins TRBV28 to TRBJ1-2, with 9 bases that match TRBD1. The CDR3 totals 12 residues. The trim removed 8 bases at V and 8 bases at J, leaving 6 bases unmatched. The V gene's germline CDR1 is MDHEN and CDR2 SYDVKM. The CDR3 region is CASQQGAEGYTF. The CDR3 DNA sequence: TGTGCCAGCCAACAGGGGGCCGAAGGCTACACCTTC.

With regard to this clone: The same CDR3 is also encoded by other DNA sequences in this sample. The rearrangement uses TRBV28 and TRBJ1-5; D is undetermined. With 4 bases removed from V and 4 bases from J, the gap between germline ends came to 5 bases. The CDR3 has 12 amino acids. Germline V gives CDR1 MDHEN, CDR2 SYDVKM. CDR3: CASSWGNQPQHF. DNA for the CDR3: TGTGCCAGCAGTTGGGGAAATCAGCCCCAGCATTTT.

This clone has a count of ten or more. The V and J genes are TRBV7-3 and TRBJ2-2; possibly TRBD1 for D (5 bases). Germline-derived CDR1 and CDR2 are SGHTA and FQGTGA. The CDR3 is 14 residues long. Trimming left V 6 bases short and J 7 bases short, with 15 bases between. The CDR3 region has the DNA TGTGCCAGCAGTCAAAGCCAGGGTGGCGGGGAGCTGTTTTTT. As protein: CASSQSQGGGELFF.

V is TRBV28 and J is TRBJ2-6; D perhaps matches TRBD1 (5 bases). This CDR3 has 15 amino acids. CDR1 and CDR2 (germline): MDHEN, SYDVKM. The V end lost 5 bases, the J end lost 0 bases, and 8 bases lay between the germline ends. The CDR3 bases are TGTGCCAGCAGTCAACAGGTCTCTGGGGCCAACGTCCTGACTTTC. Amino acids: CASSQQVSGANVLTF.

The rearrangement links TRBV25-1 to TRBJ2-1; no reliable D call. CDR1 and CDR2 from the germline V gene are MGHDK and SYGVNS. V dropped 1 base and J dropped 2 bases, with 6 bases sitting between them. The CDR3 totals 14 residues. The CDR3 loop is CASSESRPYNEQFF. The DNA of the CDR3 is TGTGCCAGCAGTGAATCCCGGCCCTACAATGAGCAGTTCTTC.